The clone carrying this T cell receptor (beta chain) was counted once. This specimen belongs to a study of blood T cell repertoires in COVID-19. Germline V gene sequence: CDR1 MNHEY, CDR2 SVGAGI. There are 14 residues in the CDR3. Trimming took 8 bases from V and 3 from J, leaving 14 bases between them. Original analysis: The authors estimated nucleated cell counts from reference gene primer amplification. TCRdb's copy holds only in-frame clones and misses some; the assay was immunoSEQ multiplex PCR. V and J calls plus clone size are reproduced from that table; the DNA served to infer D and trimming. The data show over 150,000 clones, around 79% seen once.

The receptor comes from a woman aged 65 to 85 in a cohort exposed to, infected with or recovered from COVID-19 (not recorded which). The chain employs TRBV6-5 and TRBJ1-5; TRBD1 is a possible D gene (6 bases). Sequenced material: PBMCs or T cells enriched from blood (not recorded which). CDR3 DNA sequence: TGTGCCAGCGGGCACAGGGCGACCAATCAGCCCCAGCATTTT. It translates to CASGHRATNQPQHF.